The 30 T cell receptor beta chains in this list originate from one sample, sequenced in a study of T cell responses to AZD1222 COVID-19 vaccine. Method: immunoSEQ multiplex PCR; TCRdb's copy keeps in-frame clones and lacks some. The sample has about 150,000 clones, around 90% seen once; the top ten hold around 3%. The sequencing here drew on peripheral blood, taken on day 0 of AZD1222 vaccination. The source is an adult in good health.

The genes are TRBV4-1 and TRBJ1-1; D gene unclear. V was cut by 2 bases and J by 7 bases, with 8 bases left in between. The germline V gene encodes CDR1 MGHRA and CDR2 YSYEKL. The CDR3 length is 12 residues. CDR3 residues: CASSQKVGEAFF. CDR3 DNA sequence: TGCGCCAGCAGCCAAAAGGTGGGTGAAGCTTTCTTT.

This clone was detected a few times. This chain links TRBV12-3 or TRBV12-4 with TRBJ2-3, with no clear D. Trimming removed 6 bases from V and 5 bases from J, with 9 bases in between. The CDR3 runs 12 residues. The DNA of the CDR3 is TGTGCCAGCAGCCAGCCAAGAGATACGCAGTATTTT. Amino acid sequence: CASSQPRDTQYF.

This clone came up once. The V and J genes are TRBV2 and TRBJ1-1; D ambiguous. The CDR3 extends over 14 amino acids. V was shortened by 11 bases and J by 1 base, with 17 bases between the two germline ends. Germline V gives CDR1 SNHLY, CDR2 FYNNEI. CDR3 in amino acids: CAGALRHQNTEAFF. The CDR3 DNA reads as TGTGCCGGCGCCCTAAGACATCAGAACACTGAAGCTTTCTTT.

This clone was detected a few times. The chain carries TRBV30 and TRBJ2-7; no definite D call. Per the germline V gene, CDR1 is GTSNPN and CDR2 is SVGIG (reference sequence). CDR3 size: 14 residues. V was pared by 0 bases and J by 4 bases, with 13 bases between. The CDR3 protein is CAWSVSEAFYEQYF. The CDR3 DNA is TGTGCCTGGAGTGTGTCTGAGGCCTTTTACGAGCAGTACTTC.

The rearrangement links TRBV6-5 to TRBJ1-1; no definite D call. V lost 7 bases and J lost 1, with 4 bases in between. Per germline, CDR1 MNHEY and CDR2 SVGAGI. The CDR3 sequence is 11 residues long. The CDR3 protein is CASKGNTEAFF. DNA of the CDR3: TGTGCCAGCAAAGGGAACACTGAAGCTTTCTTT.

The V gene is TRBV9, the J gene TRBJ1-6; D may be TRBD1 (5 bases). This CDR3 region has 14 residues. The V end was cut by 0 bases, the J end by 8 bases, with 9 bases between. Germline V gives CDR1 SGDLS, CDR2 YYNGEE. In nucleotides, the CDR3 is TGTGCCAGCAGCGTAGCAGGGTATGATTCACCCCTCCACTTT. Amino acid sequence: CASSVAGYDSPLHF.

This chain connects TRBV15 to TRBJ1-1, with D possibly matching TRBD1 (6 bases). The CDR3 runs to 15 residues. Germline V CDR1 and CDR2: LNHNV, YYDKDF (reference sequence). Deletions cut 2 bases from V and 4 bases from J, with 14 bases between. CDR3 loop: CATSRSWAGVTEAFF. The CDR3 region has the DNA TGTGCCACCAGCAGATCTTGGGCAGGGGTCACTGAAGCTTTCTTT.

The chain couples TRBV6-5 to TRBJ1-1; weak D call: TRBD1 (5 bases). The CDR3 is made up of 15 amino acids. Germline CDR1 and CDR2: MNHEY and SVGAGI. V gave up 1 base and J gave up 6 bases, with 15 bases separating them. This CDR3 is CASSYWGKEGAEAFF. CDR3 DNA sequence: TGTGCCAGCAGTTACTGGGGGAAGGAGGGCGCTGAAGCTTTCTTT.

The chain uses TRBV19 and TRBJ1-2; D call uncertain. The CDR3 runs 15 residues. CDR1 LNHDA and CDR2 SQIVND come from the germline V gene (reference sequence). The V end was cut by 4 bases, the J end by 0 bases, with 12 bases between. The CDR3 region is CASSTREPPNYGYTF. CDR3 DNA: TGTGCCAGTAGTACCCGGGAGCCTCCTAACTATGGCTACACCTTC.

This rearrangement joins TRBV10-3 to TRBJ2-2; D could derive from TRBD1 or TRBD2 (5 bases each). V was cut by 4 bases and J by 3 bases, with 12 bases left in between. CDR1 is ENHRY and CDR2 is SYGVKD in the germline V gene. The CDR3 length is 15 residues. The CDR3 sequence is CAISGWGIDTGELFF. The CDR3 region has the DNA TGTGCCATCAGTGGTTGGGGGATCGACACCGGGGAGCTGTTTTTT.

This sequence joins TRBV6-5 and TRBJ1-1; 8 bases fit TRBD1. Looked up from germline, CDR1 is MNHEY and CDR2 is SVGAGI. The CDR3 runs to 15 residues. V trimming: 6 bases; J trimming: 1 base; junction bases outside the gene matches: 7. This CDR3 reads CASRSHRGANTEAFF. In DNA form, the CDR3 reads TGTGCCAGCAGATCACACAGGGGGGCGAACACTGAAGCTTTCTTT.

The rearrangement links TRBV18 to TRBJ2-3; D gene unclear. V dropped 5 bases and J dropped 5 bases, with 11 bases sitting between them. The germline gives CDR1 KGHSH, CDR2 LQKENI. CDR3 length: 13 residues. In nucleotides, the CDR3 is TGTGCCAGCTCAGAAACCAAGGTAGATACGCAGTATTTT. Amino acid sequence: CASSETKVDTQYF.

This CDR3 is CASTPTGGETQYF. The CDR3, as DNA: TGCGCCAGCACCCCAACAGGGGGAGAGACCCAGTACTTC. The V and J genes are TRBV5-1 and TRBJ2-5; 8 bases match TRBD1. The CDR3 length is 13 residues. The ends lost 6 bases at V and 4 bases at J; junction bases unmatched: 5. Germline V gene sequence: CDR1 SGHRS, CDR2 YFSETQ.

The rearrangement uses TRBV24-1 and TRBJ2-1, with 7 positions matching TRBD2. Germline trimming cut 3 bases from V and 13 bases from J; bases unmatched to any gene: 8. The length of the CDR3 is 13 residues. Per germline, CDR1 KGHDR and CDR2 SFDVKD. CDR3 amino acids: CATSDPPGLPQFF. As DNA, the CDR3 is TGTGCCACCAGTGATCCTCCGGGACTACCCCAGTTCTTC.

This rearrangement joins TRBV3-1 (or the pseudogene TRBV3-2) to TRBJ1-3; 9 bases align to TRBD1. The CDR3 sequence is 14 residues long. Germline CDR1 reads LGHDT; CDR2 reads YNNKEL (reference sequence). Losses at the gene ends were 4 bases for V and 5 bases for J; bases not matched to a gene: 3. In DNA, the CDR3 is TGTGCCAGCAGCCCTGGGACAGGGAGAAACACCATATATTTT. This codes for CASSPGTGRNTIYF.

The V and J genes are TRBV18 and TRBJ2-1; 8 bases line up with TRBD1. This CDR3 region has 17 residues. Germline-derived CDR1 and CDR2 are KGHSH and LQKENI. V lost 1 base and J lost 8; bases outside the gene matches: 13. CDR3 sequence: CASSPRRGQGAFYEQFF. CDR3 sequence (DNA): TGTGCCAGCTCACCACGGCGAGGGCAGGGGGCTTTTTATGAGCAGTTCTTC.

This clone occurred once. The chain recombines TRBV10-3 with TRBJ2-3; D perhaps matches TRBD2 (5 bases). This CDR3 has 13 amino acids. In germline, CDR1 is ENHRY, CDR2 SYGVKD. Trimming removed 3 bases from V and 3 bases from J, with 7 bases in between. CDR3 amino acids: CAISELETDTQYF. CDR3 sequence (DNA): TGTGCCATCAGTGAACTAGAGACAGATACGCAGTATTTT.

The chain couples TRBV7-8 to TRBJ2-7; D remains unclear. CDR1 and CDR2 from the germline V gene are SGHVS and FQNEAQ. CDR3 length equals 14 residues. Trimming left V 5 bases short and J 0 bases short, with 11 bases between. The CDR3 sequence is CASSQRILSYEQYF. The CDR3 nucleotides are TGTGCCAGCAGCCAACGGATACTCTCCTACGAGCAGTACTTC.

The CDR3 here is CASSLGELSNQPQHF. In nucleotides, the CDR3 is TGTGCCAGCAGCTTAGGGGAGTTAAGCAATCAGCCCCAGCATTTT. V and J are TRBV11-2 and TRBJ1-5; D remains unclear. The length of the CDR3 is 15 residues. The V gene's germline CDR1 is SGHAT and CDR2 FQNNGV. Between the trimmed V and J ends, which lost 1 base and 1 base, there was a span of 8 bases.

The chain recombines TRBV2 with TRBJ1-6, with TRBD1 matching over 8 bases. The CDR3 sequence is 18 residues long. Germline V gives CDR1 SNHLY, CDR2 FYNNEI. J gave up 0 bases and V 6 bases, and 10 bases lay outside the gene matches. The CDR3 protein is CASRGHRTGSSYNSPLHF. The CDR3 DNA sequence: TGTGCCAGCAGGGGGCATCGGACAGGGAGCTCCTATAATTCACCCCTCCACTTT.

The V and J genes are TRBV27 and TRBJ2-5; no clear D gene. This CDR3 spans 15 amino acids. Per germline, CDR1 MNHEY and CDR2 SMNVEV (reference sequence). The CDR3 protein is CAVGGPPGTQETQYF. The CDR3 nucleotides read TGTGCGGTCGGTGGCCCCCCTGGCACTCAAGAGACCCAGTACTTC.

The rearrangement uses TRBV6-2 or TRBV6-3 and TRBJ2-7, with a possible D match to TRBD2 (6 bases). Germline values: CDR1 MNHEY, CDR2 SVGEGT. The CDR3 spans 20 residues. The V end lost 6 bases, the J end lost 1 base, and 31 bases lay between the germline ends. The CDR3 DNA reads TGTGCCAGCAGCCGGTTGGGAACGGCGGGGAGGTGGGTCTCGTCCTACGAGCAGTACTTC. Amino acid sequence: CASSRLGTAGRWVSSYEQYF.

This chain uses TRBV5-1 with TRBJ1-2; 9 bases fit TRBD1. The CDR3 loop spans 14 amino acids. Germline V gene sequence: CDR1 SGHRS, CDR2 YFSETQ. The ends lost 3 bases at V and 2 bases at J; junction bases unmatched: 2. CDR3 nucleotides: TGCGCCAGCAGCTGGGACAGGGCCAACTATGGCTACACCTTC. Amino acids: CASSWDRANYGYTF.

The V call is TRBV2, the J call TRBJ2-7; 7 bases line up with TRBD1. V lost 5 bases, J lost 3 bases, and 13 bases stayed unmatched. In germline, CDR1 is SNHLY, CDR2 FYNNEI. The CDR3 covers 16 residues. Here the CDR3 reads CASSPPVRGQRYEQYF. CDR3 nucleotide sequence: TGTGCCAGCAGTCCCCCCGTGAGGGGACAGCGCTACGAGCAGTACTTC.

The sample holds one count of this clone. The V and J genes are TRBV19 and TRBJ1-5; D possibly corresponds to TRBD1 (5 bases). Germline CDR1 is LNHDA and CDR2 is SQIVND (reference sequence). V dropped 7 bases and J dropped 5 bases, with 12 bases sitting between them. This CDR3 comprises 13 residues. The chain's CDR3 is CASTGAVYQPQHF. The CDR3 bases are TGTGCCAGTACCGGGGCAGTCTATCAGCCCCAGCATTTT.

This chain uses TRBV5-5 with TRBJ2-2; no definite D call. Germline CDR1 SGHKS, CDR2 YYEKEE (reference sequence). V was shortened by 1 base and J by 5 bases, with 9 bases between the two germline ends. The CDR3 covers 14 residues. The CDR3, as DNA: TGTGCCAGCAGCTTGTTCCAGGCGACCGGGGAGCTGTTTTTT. This translates into CASSLFQATGELFF. The complete variable domain, with remaining parts taken from reference TRBV5-5 and TRBJ2-2, reads DAGVTQSPTHLIKTRGQQVTLRCSPISGHKSVSWYQQVLGQGPQFIFQYYEKEERGRGNFPDRFSARQFPNYSSELNVNALLLGDSALYLCASSLFQATGELFFGEGSRLTVL.

This clone was seen only a few times. The rearrangement joins TRBV4-2 to TRBJ2-7, with D tentatively TRBD2 (5 bases). Per the germline V gene, CDR1 is LGHNA and CDR2 is YNFKEQ. Trimming removed 0 bases from V and 2 bases from J, with 23 bases in between. This CDR3 contains 19 residues. CDR3 in amino acids: CASSQETTRASLITYEQYF. CDR3 bases: TGTGCCAGCAGCCAAGAAACCACCCGTGCTAGCCTTATAACCTACGAGCAGTACTTC.

The chain employs TRBV5-4 and TRBJ1-1; no clear D gene. CDR1 is SGHNT, CDR2 YYREEE, per germline (reference sequence). This CDR3 has 11 amino acids. Trimming left V 1 base short and J 8 bases short, with 6 bases between. CDR3 protein: CASSLNGEAFF. The DNA of the CDR3 is TGTGCCAGCAGCTTGAACGGGGAAGCTTTCTTT.

The rearrangement links TRBV7-9 to TRBJ1-1; D unclear. V dropped 3 bases and J dropped 1 base, with 12 bases sitting between them. CDR3 length: 15 amino acids. Germline-derived CDR1 and CDR2 are SEHNR and FQNEAQ (reference sequence). As DNA, the CDR3 is TGTGCCAGCAGCTTGCAGTCGGCTGGGAACACTGAAGCTTTCTTT. Its translation: CASSLQSAGNTEAFF.

V usage is TRBV11-3 and J usage is TRBJ1-1, with D possibly being TRBD1 (5 bases). CDR1 and CDR2 (germline): SGHNT, YENEEA. The V end lost 3 bases, the J end lost 6 bases, and 8 bases lay between the germline ends. CDR3 length: 12 residues. The CDR3 region is CASSFQGAEAFF. CDR3 DNA: TGTGCCAGCAGCTTCCAGGGTGCTGAAGCTTTCTTT.